A single sample gave rise to the 24 T cell receptor beta chains below, sequenced in a study of cytomegalovirus exposure and HLA in healthy donors. In the PCR, 60 Vbeta and 13 Jbeta primers were used. Using immunoSEQ multiplex PCR, the repertoire was profiled, and TCRdb retains in-frame clones only, with some absent. The data contain fewer than 250,000 clones, around four fifths of them singletons. The sequenced sample was PBMCs. These receptors were taken from a man aged 40-55 years in good health and CMV-seropositive.

In the case of this clone: One end of the junction does not line up with germline, which may come from a read error. This chain uses TRBV6-4 with TRBJ1-1; TRBD1 might be the D (5 bases). Germline CDR1 is MRHNA and CDR2 is SNTAGT. CDR3 length: 13 amino acids. CDR3 in amino acids: CASSAGLKTEAFF. CDR3 coding DNA: TGTGCCAGCAGTGCAGGGCTGAAGACTGAAGCTTTCTTT.

This clone was counted only a few times. V is TRBV5-6 and J is TRBJ2-3, with 10 bases matching TRBD2. This CDR3 contains 16 residues. Germline CDR1 SGHDT, CDR2 YYEEEE. With 5 bases clipped from V and 1 base from J, the junction kept 7 bases outside the gene matches. Here the CDR3 reads CASSPLAGEGTDTQYF. DNA for the CDR3: TGTGCCAGCAGTCCCCTAGCGGGAGAGGGCACAGATACGCAGTATTTT.

V and J are TRBV11-3 and TRBJ2-1; 7 bases fit TRBD2. This CDR3 region has 16 residues. J was trimmed by 7 bases and V by 1 base; bases with no gene match: 10. The germline V gene has CDR1 SGHNT and CDR2 YENEEA. The CDR3 region is CASSLGSSGGLNEQFF. The CDR3 region has the DNA TGTGCCAGCAGCTTAGGATCTAGCGGAGGGCTGAATGAGCAGTTCTTC. Looking up the rest from reference TRBV11-3 and TRBJ2-1 gives the full variable domain: EAGVVQSPRYKIIEKKQPVAFWCNPISGHNTLYWYLQNLGQGPELLIRYENEEAVDDSQLPKDRFSAERLKGVDSTLKIQPAELGDSAVYLCASSLGSSGGLNEQFFGPGTRLTVL.

This sequence joins TRBV29-1 and TRBJ2-2, with D unresolved. This CDR3 comprises 15 residues. CDR1 and CDR2 (germline): SQVTM, ANQGSEA. Trimming shortened V by 7 bases and J by 1 base, and 16 bases separated the two germline ends. CDR3 in amino acids: CSASEAGGNTGELFF. Written as DNA, the CDR3 is TGCAGCGCTTCTGAGGCTGGCGGGAACACCGGGGAGCTGTTTTTT.

The rearrangement joins TRBV5-1 to TRBJ2-7; weak D call: TRBD1 (5 bases). Trimming shortened V by 3 bases and J by 4 bases, and 17 bases separated the two germline ends. The germline gives CDR1 SGHRS, CDR2 YFSETQ. This CDR3 comprises 15 residues. The CDR3 sequence: CASSWTSGVGYEQYF. The DNA of the CDR3 is TGCGCCAGCAGCTGGACATCTGGGGTTGGGTACGAGCAGTACTTC.

V is TRBV18 and J is TRBJ2-1; possible D gene TRBD1, 6 bases. This CDR3 has 14 amino acids. V was shortened by 3 bases and J by 3 bases, with 9 bases between the two germline ends. CDR1 KGHSH and CDR2 LQKENI come from the germline V gene. This chain's CDR3 is CASSPLQGYNEQFF. The CDR3 nucleotides read TGTGCCAGCTCACCCTTACAGGGCTACAATGAGCAGTTCTTC. The full variable domain, in which reference TRBV18 and TRBJ2-1 provide the parts outside the CDR3, is NAGVMQNPRHLVRRRGQEARLRCSPMKGHSHVYWYRQLPEEGLKFMVYLQKENIIDESGMPKERFSAEFPKEGPSILRIQQVVRGDSAAYFCASSPLQGYNEQFFGPGTRLTVL.

This sequence joins TRBV5-1 and TRBJ2-7, with D unclear. V lost 1 base, J lost 0 bases, and 8 bases lay in between. This CDR3 has 14 residues. Germline-derived CDR1 and CDR2 are SGHRS and YFSETQ. CDR3 nucleotide sequence: TGCGCCAGCAGCTTGACGCAGGCCTCCTACGAGCAGTACTTC. Translated, it gives CASSLTQASYEQYF.

Only a few counts were recorded for this clone. The V call is TRBV6-1, the J call TRBJ2-2; D not certain. CDR1 MNHNS and CDR2 SASEGT come from the germline V gene. V lost 2 bases and J 4 bases, leaving 8 bases between the germline ends. The CDR3 spans 14 residues. CDR3 in DNA: TGTGCCAGCAGTGAACGGTACTTCACCGGGGAGCTGTTTTTT. Translated, it gives CASSERYFTGELFF.

This chain uses TRBV29-1 with TRBJ2-1; maybe TRBD2 (5 bases). Germline values: CDR1 SQVTM, CDR2 ANQGSEA. The CDR3 runs to 12 residues. With 2 bases removed from V and 7 bases from J, the gap between germline ends came to 9 bases. Written as DNA, the CDR3 is TGCAGCGTTGAACCGACGGGGAATGAGCAGTTCTTC. It encodes CSVEPTGNEQFF.

Concerning this clone itself: Additional DNA sequences in this sample encode the identical CDR3. The chain couples TRBV6-5 to TRBJ1-1; unclear D gene. Germline assignment: CDR1 MNHEY and CDR2 SVGAGI. V lost 2 bases and J lost 1, with 5 bases in between. The CDR3 length is 13 residues. CDR3 amino acids: CASSYDSNTEAFF. DNA for the CDR3: TGTGCCAGCAGTTACGACTCGAACACTGAAGCTTTCTTT.

V is TRBV5-5 and J is TRBJ2-7, with 9 bases aligning to TRBD1. Germline CDR1 is SGHKS and CDR2 is YYEKEE (reference sequence). The ends lost 5 bases at V and 0 bases at J; junction bases unmatched: 6. The CDR3 length is 15 residues. CDR3 sequence reads: CASSMNRGPSYEQYF. CDR3 sequence (DNA): TGTGCCAGCAGTATGAACAGGGGGCCCTCCTACGAGCAGTACTTC.

The J gene is TRBJ2-3, the V gene TRBV7-8, with 16 bases that match TRBD2. There are 15 residues in the CDR3. The V segment lost 1 base and the J segment 12 bases; nucleotides outside the gene matches: 4. Per the germline V gene, CDR1 is SGHVS and CDR2 is FQNEAQ. The CDR3 here is CASSLGGTSGRVQYF. The DNA for the CDR3 is TGTGCCAGCAGCTTAGGGGGGACTAGCGGGAGGGTTCAGTATTTT.

This clone is a singleton in its sample. The V gene is TRBV29-1, the J gene TRBJ2-1; a possible D gene is TRBD1 (5 bases). The CDR3 has 13 amino acids. Trimming cost V 6 bases and J 2 bases, with 11 bases left between them. Germline lookup yields CDR1 SQVTM and CDR2 ANQGSEA. CDR3 bases: TGCAGCGTGTCACAGGCCGCCTACAATGAGCAGTTCTTC. Amino acids: CSVSQAAYNEQFF.

The chain recombines TRBV5-4 with TRBJ2-2; 8 bases agree with TRBD1. CDR3 size: 15 residues. Germline-derived CDR1 and CDR2 are SGHNT and YYREEE (reference sequence). V was pared by 4 bases and J by 6 bases, with 8 bases of the junction left unmatched. CDR3 protein: CASSRGQGRSGELFF. As DNA, the CDR3 is TGTGCCAGCAGCCGAGGACAGGGTCGTTCCGGGGAGCTGTTTTTT.

The V call is TRBV7-8, the J call TRBJ2-2; the D gene is possibly TRBD1 (6 bases). This CDR3 has 14 amino acids. The germline V and J ends were trimmed by 5 bases and 3 bases, with 10 bases remaining between them. In germline, CDR1 is SGHVS, CDR2 FQNEAQ. The CDR3: CASSVGTHTGELFF. The CDR3 region has the DNA TGTGCCAGCAGCGTGGGGACACACACCGGGGAGCTGTTTTTT.

The chain couples TRBV7-9 to TRBJ2-5; D unresolved. V gave up 8 bases and J gave up 7 bases, with 8 bases separating them. From germline, CDR1 is SEHNR and CDR2 FQNEAQ (reference sequence). This CDR3 comprises 10 residues. The CDR3 protein is CASSSGTQYF. The DNA of the CDR3 is TGTGCCAGCTCCTCGGGGACCCAGTACTTC.

V and J are TRBV6-5 and TRBJ1-1; unclear D gene. The CDR3 runs 11 residues. CDR1 and CDR2 (germline): MNHEY, SVGAGI. Deletions cut 7 bases from V and 6 bases from J, with 9 bases between. CDR3 nucleotide sequence: TGTGCCAGCACCAACGGGGCTGAAGCTTTCTTT. Translating it yields CASTNGAEAFF.

A word on this clone: At one end, the junction sequence differs from germline, possibly due to a read error. Other DNA sequences in this sample translate to the same CDR3. The chain uses TRBV5-6 and TRBJ1-2; D unresolved. This CDR3 has 14 amino acids. Per the germline V gene, CDR1 is SGHDT and CDR2 is YYEEEE. The CDR3 DNA is TGCGCCAGCAGCTTAATTATCCCCGACTATGGCTACACCTTC. Protein product: CASSLIIPDYGYTF.

This clone was recorded only once. This rearrangement joins TRBV7-3 to TRBJ2-1; 9 nucleotides agree with TRBD2. The CDR3 loop spans 15 amino acids. With 0 bases clipped from V and 6 bases from J, the junction kept 3 bases outside the gene matches. The V gene's germline CDR1 is SGHTA and CDR2 FQGTGA. CDR3 in amino acids: CASSLTSGRSNEQFF. CDR3 in DNA: TGTGCCAGCAGCTTAACCAGCGGGAGGTCCAATGAGCAGTTCTTC.

The chain joins TRBV6-1 to TRBJ1-2; perhaps TRBD1 as D (6 bases). The ends were cut back, 5 bases at V and 3 bases at J, with 10 bases in the middle. Germline V gene data show CDR1 as MNHNS and CDR2 as SASEGT. This CDR3 has 13 amino acids. Written as DNA, the CDR3 is TGTGCCAGCAGTCGACAGGACTACTATGGCTACACCTTC. Its protein is CASSRQDYYGYTF.

This rearrangement joins TRBV6-5 to TRBJ2-5, with D possibly TRBD2 on 6 matching bases. Matching the DNA end better, TRBJ2-7 makes the J call doubtful. The CDR3 contains 14 residues. CDR1 is MNHEY, CDR2 SVGAGI, per germline. CDR3: CASSLGRRLGEQYF. The CDR3, as DNA: TGTGCCAGCAGCTTAGGGAGGAGGTTGGGCGAGCAGTACTTC.

V and J are TRBV10-1 and TRBJ2-7; a possible D gene is TRBD1 (6 bases). Trimming stripped 0 bases from V and 3 bases from J, with 12 bases between. The CDR3 is 15 residues long. The V gene's germline CDR1 is WNHNN and CDR2 SYGVQD (reference sequence). CDR3 in amino acids: CASSESGGGRYEQYF. CDR3 nucleotides: TGCGCCAGCAGTGAGTCGGGTGGGGGCCGCTACGAGCAGTACTTC.

In this sample, this clone turned up once. The CDR3 region has the DNA TGTGCCAGCAGCCCCGGGGGTTCGGCTAATGAAAAACTGTTTTTT. Its protein product is CASSPGGSANEKLFF. The chain combines TRBV7-9 with TRBJ1-4, with a weak D call TRBD1 (5 bases). Germline-derived CDR1 and CDR2 are SEHNR and FQNEAQ (reference sequence). Deletions cut 5 bases from V and 3 bases from J, with 13 bases between. The CDR3 has 15 residues.

This rearrangement joins TRBV7-8 to TRBJ2-7; TRBD2 matches at 7 bases. Per the germline V gene, CDR1 is SGHVS and CDR2 is FQNEAQ. The CDR3 consists of 15 residues. V gave up 2 bases and J gave up 3 bases; unmatched junction bases: 7. The CDR3 DNA is TGTGCCAGCAGCTTACCCGGGGGGAACCACTACGAGCAGTACTTC. Amino acid sequence: CASSLPGGNHYEQYF.